Below are 6 T cell receptor beta chains sequenced from a single sample in a study of blood T cell repertoires in COVID-19. Profiled with immunoSEQ multiplex PCR; TCRdb holds only in-frame clones, not every one. The sample lists around 300,000 clones; around 90% were seen once. The sample taken for sequencing was peripheral blood. These receptor sequences come from a woman aged 25 to 39 with COVID-19, enrolled during active disease.

V and J are TRBV6-5 and TRBJ1-2; D call uncertain. Between the trimmed V and J ends, which lost 6 bases and 6 bases, there was a span of 11 bases. The CDR3 runs 12 residues. In germline, CDR1 is MNHEY, CDR2 SVGAGI. CDR3 residues: CASRQFGDGYTF. The DNA for the CDR3 is TGTGCCAGCAGGCAATTCGGGGATGGCTACACCTTC.

The V call is TRBV6-5, the J call TRBJ1-2; D not certain. CDR3 size: 16 residues. V shed 0 bases and J shed 4 bases, with 15 bases lying between them. From germline, CDR1 is MNHEY and CDR2 SVGAGI. The CDR3: CASSYSIVEEIYGYTF. The CDR3 region has the DNA TGTGCCAGCAGTTACTCGATAGTCGAGGAGATCTATGGCTACACCTTC.

This sequence joins TRBV9 and TRBJ1-2, with 8 bases that match TRBD1. The CDR3 runs to 15 residues. The germline V gene encodes CDR1 SGDLS and CDR2 YYNGEE. V lost 1 base to trimming and J lost 11 bases; unmatched junction nucleotides: 13. The CDR3 spells CASSVRDRTTMGYTF. CDR3 DNA: TGTGCCAGCAGCGTAAGGGACAGGACGACTATGGGGTACACCTTC.

V is TRBV7-6 and J is TRBJ1-6; tentative D call: TRBD1 (6 bases). Looked up from germline, CDR1 is SGHVS and CDR2 is FNYEAQ. The CDR3 spans 16 residues. V gave up 7 bases and J gave up 7 bases, with 20 bases separating them. Written as DNA, the CDR3 is TGTGCCAGCAACTCCGAACAGGGTATTCGCAATTCACCCCTCCACTTT. This codes for CASNSEQGIRNSPLHF.

The V gene is TRBV9, the J gene TRBJ1-2; a weak D match, TRBD1 (6 bases). Germline lookup yields CDR1 SGDLS and CDR2 YYNGEE. V was shortened by 3 bases and J by 0 bases, with 12 bases between the two germline ends. This CDR3 contains 15 residues. The CDR3 DNA is TGTGCCAGCAGCGCTTCCGGACAGCCTAACTATGGCTACACCTTC. Translation: CASSASGQPNYGYTF.

DNA of the CDR3: TGTGCCAGCCGACATCAGGCAGGGGGTATGGAGACCCAGTACTTC. Amino acids: CASRHQAGGMETQYF. The chain combines TRBV28 with TRBJ2-5; 7 bases are a match to TRBD1. The CDR3 runs 15 residues. Germline CDR1 MDHEN, CDR2 SYDVKM. V gave up 8 bases and J gave up 5 bases; unmatched junction bases: 14.